Below, one T cell receptor beta chain is given with its context. The record originates from a study of blood T cell repertoires in COVID-19. The CDR3 has 16 residues. Trimming cost V 4 bases and J 0 bases, with 15 bases left between them. Per germline, CDR1 SEHNR and CDR2 FQNEAQ (reference sequence). Libraries were prepared by immunoSEQ multiplex PCR; TCRdb keeps only in-frame clonotypes and omits some of them. The table records just under 60,000 clones, more than 75% of them present only once. The rearrangement uses TRBV7-9 and TRBJ1-1, with D maybe TRBD1 (6 bases). The sequenced sample consisted of peripheral blood. The source is a human donor with active COVID-19. The donor label of this sample is uncertain. This CDR3 is CASSSKEGHMNTEAFF. The DNA for the CDR3 is TGTGCCAGCAGCTCAAAAGAGGGACACATGAACACTGAAGCTTTCTTT.